Below are 2 T cell receptor beta chains sequenced from a single sample in a study of cytomegalovirus exposure and HLA in healthy donors. Sequenced by immunoSEQ multiplex PCR; TCRdb stores in-frame clones only, minus some. The table shows around 240,000 clones, with around 90% occurring only once. The sample comprised PBMCs. These receptor sequences come from a woman under 30 in good health and CMV-seronegative.

This chain connects TRBV7-9 to TRBJ1-1, with a possible D match to TRBD1 (5 bases). The CDR3 has 14 amino acids. Germline V CDR1 and CDR2: SEHNR, FQNEAQ (reference sequence). Trimming removed 2 bases at V and 5 bases at J, with 12 bases between. CDR3 sequence reads: CASSLQAKGTEAFF. CDR3 coding DNA: TGTGCCAGCAGCTTACAGGCGAAGGGGACTGAAGCTTTCTTT.

The chain carries TRBV28 and TRBJ1-6; D uncertain. The CDR3 loop spans 15 amino acids. The germline gives CDR1 MDHEN, CDR2 SYDVKM. Deletions cut 3 bases from V and 4 bases from J, with 10 bases between. Here the CDR3 DNA reads TGTGCCAGCAGTTTGGCTACAGAATATAATTCACCCCTCCACTTT. It yields the protein CASSLATEYNSPLHF.